This TCR beta chain was identified during a study of shared clonotypes between healthy human individuals. Measured with immunoSEQ multiplex PCR; TCRdb has only the in-frame clones, and not every one. The sample holds around 980,000 clones, approximately 80% seen once. Looked up from germline, CDR1 is SGHTS and CDR2 is YDEGEE. The CDR3 loop spans 16 amino acids. V was clipped by 4 bases and J by 4 bases, with 20 bases between them. Note on this clone: The target antigen is unknown.

The study's findings and limits: The researchers took only blood, and tissue repertoires probably look different.

The material sequenced was memory CD4+ T cells from PBMCs. Documented subset: CD45RA-negative fraction. The gene calls are TRBV5-8 and TRBJ2-5, with D perhaps being TRBD1 or TRBD2 (5 bases each). The clonotype originates from a man younger than 35 in good health. Some clones in this sample may be carry-over from other donors' samples. The CDR3 coding sequence is TGTGCCAGCAGCCCTGGGGCGAGGGTTGGTCGAGAGACCCAGTACTTC. As protein: CASSPGARVGRETQYF.